The 32 T cell receptor beta chains given below trace back to one sample, sequenced in a study of blood T cell repertoires in COVID-19. Profiling relied on immunoSEQ multiplex PCR, and the TCRdb table lists in-frame clones only, not all of them. The table records fewer than 250,000 clones, roughly nine tenths of them present only once. The sequencing sample was made of peripheral blood. The origin of the receptors is a man between 65 and 85 years old with acute or convalescent COVID-19.

V and J are TRBV9 and TRBJ2-1, with TRBD1 matching 9 bases. V was clipped by 0 bases and J by 6 bases; unmatched bases: 1. This CDR3 is built from 14 residues. Germline-derived CDR1 and CDR2 are SGDLS and YYNGEE. The DNA for the CDR3 is TGTGCCAGCAGCGTAGGGACAGGGGTCAATGAGCAGTTCTTC. This encodes CASSVGTGVNEQFF. Full variable domain (remainder filled in from reference TRBV9 and TRBJ2-1): DSGVTQTPKHLITATGQRVTLRCSPRSGDLSVYWYQQSLDQGLQFLIQYYNGEERAKGNILERFSAQQFPDLHSELNLSSLELGDSALYFCASSVGTGVNEQFFGPGTRLTVL.

The chain couples TRBV18 to TRBJ2-7; the match to TRBD2 covers 9 bases. Germline V gives CDR1 KGHSH, CDR2 LQKENI. V gave up 4 bases and J gave up 5 bases; unmatched junction bases: 6. The CDR3 spans 14 residues. The CDR3 is CASSLDGTSNEQYF. CDR3 nucleotide sequence: TGTGCCAGCTCACTAGACGGGACTAGCAACGAGCAGTACTTC.

The genes are TRBV27 and TRBJ1-6; 8 bases line up with TRBD1. The germline V gene has CDR1 MNHEY and CDR2 SMNVEV (reference sequence). With 5 bases clipped from V and 7 bases from J, the junction kept 7 bases outside the gene matches. This CDR3 is built from 15 residues. The CDR3 sequence: CASSLGTGANSPLHF. CDR3 bases: TGTGCCAGCAGTCTCGGGACAGGCGCAAATTCACCCCTCCACTTT.

The table lists this clone with a few counts. The V and J genes are TRBV29-1 and TRBJ1-4; 7 bases map to TRBD1. Germline V lookup: CDR1 SQVTM, CDR2 ANQGSEA. The trim removed 7 bases at V and 7 bases at J, leaving 6 bases unmatched. This CDR3 is built from 12 residues. The CDR3, as DNA: TGCAGCGCCTCGTACAGGGGTGAAAAACTGTTTTTT. Its translation: CSASYRGEKLFF.

The rearrangement links TRBV29-1 to TRBJ2-1, with TRBD1 matching 8 bases. Trimming took 4 bases from V and 2 from J; bases not matched to a gene: 10. This CDR3 comprises 16 residues. Per the germline V gene, CDR1 is SQVTM and CDR2 is ANQGSEA. Written as DNA, the CDR3 is TGCAGCGTTGGAGGGTCTACGGGACAGGCCTACAATGAGCAGTTCTTC. Translating it yields CSVGGSTGQAYNEQFF.

The chain couples TRBV7-9 to TRBJ1-6, with 8 bases fitting TRBD1. CDR1 and CDR2 (germline): SEHNR, FQNEAQ (reference sequence). The CDR3 length is 17 residues. V lost 4 bases, J lost 6 bases, and 11 bases stayed unmatched. CDR3 residues: CASSSSTGVEGNSPLHF. DNA of the CDR3: TGTGCCAGCAGCTCTTCGACAGGGGTGGAGGGTAATTCACCCCTCCACTTT.

The chain carries TRBV5-1 and TRBJ2-7; 15 bases match TRBD2. V lost 0 bases and J lost 5; bases outside the gene matches: 0. Germline CDR1 and CDR2: SGHRS and YFSETQ. The CDR3 runs 15 residues. CDR3 bases: TGCGCCAGCAGCTTGGGGACTAGCGGGGGGGACGAGCAGTACTTC. This translates into CASSLGTSGGDEQYF.

In its sample, this clone was seen a few times. The gene calls are TRBV19 and TRBJ1-1; D call uncertain. Germline V gene lookup returns CDR1 LNHDA and CDR2 SQIVND (reference sequence). The CDR3 has 15 amino acids. V gave up 6 bases and J gave up 1 base, with 15 bases separating them. The CDR3 DNA is TGTGCCAGTAGCACCGACCCCCGACAGAACACTGAAGCTTTCTTT. This encodes CASSTDPRQNTEAFF. The entire variable domain, with the rest obtained from reference TRBV19 and TRBJ1-1, is as follows: DGGITQSPKYLFRKEGQNVTLSCEQNLNHDAMYWYRQDPGQGLRLIYYSQIVNDFQKGDIAEGYSVSREKKESFPLTVTSAQKNPTAFYLCASSTDPRQNTEAFFGQGTRLTVV.

V usage is TRBV6-5 and J usage is TRBJ1-4; D gene ambiguous. V gave up 0 bases and J gave up 7 bases, with 15 bases separating them. CDR1 is MNHEY and CDR2 is SVGAGI in the germline V gene. This CDR3 region has 16 residues. This CDR3 is CASSYSNSRRAEKLFF. DNA for the CDR3: TGTGCCAGCAGTTACTCTAACTCCCGGAGGGCTGAAAAACTGTTTTTT.

The chain uses TRBV5-5 and TRBJ2-3, with TRBD2 as a possible D gene (5 bases). Germline values: CDR1 SGHKS, CDR2 YYEKEE (reference sequence). The CDR3 has 13 residues. V was shortened by 2 bases and J by 3 bases, with 7 bases between the two germline ends. The CDR3, as DNA: TGTGCCAGCAGCTTACCGGGGACAGATACGCAGTATTTT. It specifies CASSLPGTDTQYF.

The chain links TRBV15 to TRBJ1-3; no firm D call. This CDR3 spans 14 amino acids. V dropped 3 bases and J dropped 2 bases, with 8 bases sitting between them. Per the germline V gene, CDR1 is LNHNV and CDR2 is YYDKDF (reference sequence). CDR3 sequence reads: CATSSGIAGNTIYF. CDR3 nucleotides: TGTGCCACCAGCAGCGGTATTGCTGGAAACACCATATATTTT.

The rearrangement uses TRBV3-1 (or the pseudogene TRBV3-2) and TRBJ2-7; the D gene is possibly TRBD1 (6 bases). The CDR3 extends over 13 amino acids. CDR1 is LGHDT and CDR2 is YNNKEL in the germline V gene (reference sequence). Trimming stripped 3 bases from V and 7 bases from J, with 13 bases between. The DNA for the CDR3 is TGTGCCAGCAGCCAGTCCCAGGGGTTGGAGCAGTACTTC. As protein: CASSQSQGLEQYF.

The rearrangement links TRBV29-1 to TRBJ1-1; TRBD1 might be the D (6 bases). This CDR3 is built from 14 residues. Trimming stripped 6 bases from V and 1 base from J, with 15 bases between. Germline CDR1 is SQVTM and CDR2 is ANQGSEA. The CDR3 protein is CSVAYTGSNTEAFF. The CDR3 nucleotides are TGCAGCGTGGCCTATACAGGGTCGAACACTGAAGCTTTCTTT.

V gene TRBV19 combines with J gene TRBJ1-5; a weak D match, TRBD1 (6 bases). Germline-derived CDR1 and CDR2 are LNHDA and SQIVND (reference sequence). CDR3 length equals 13 residues. Trimming took 0 bases from V and 11 from J, leaving 11 bases between them. The CDR3: CASSIEGARSQHF. Here the CDR3 DNA reads TGTGCCAGTAGTATAGAGGGGGCGAGGTCCCAGCATTTT.

The chain couples TRBV5-6 to TRBJ1-1; 7 bases agree with TRBD1. Germline trimming cut 3 bases from V and 3 bases from J; bases unmatched to any gene: 5. The germline CDR1 and CDR2 sequences are SGHDT and YYEEEE. The CDR3 contains 14 residues. The CDR3 DNA is TGTGCCAGCAGCTGGGATACAGGGGACACTGAAGCTTTCTTT. Amino acids: CASSWDTGDTEAFF.

This sequence joins TRBV11-2 and TRBJ2-2, with 7 bases identical to TRBD1. J was trimmed by 2 bases and V by 3 bases; bases with no gene match: 9. The CDR3 runs 17 residues. Germline V lookup: CDR1 SGHAT, CDR2 FQNNGV. The CDR3 coding sequence is TGTGCCAGCAGCTTGGCCGGGACAGCTCAAAACACCGGGGAGCTGTTTTTT. Protein: CASSLAGTAQNTGELFF.

This clone was detected once. J is TRBJ1-1 and V is TRBV7-8; tentatively, D is TRBD1 (6 bases). This CDR3 contains 17 residues. The V gene's germline CDR1 is SGHVS and CDR2 FQNEAQ. V was pared by 7 bases and J by 0 bases, with 21 bases between. CDR3 coding DNA: TGTGCCAGCACCCAGGCAAAGGACAGAGTTTTGAACACTGAAGCTTTCTTT. Translating it yields CASTQAKDRVLNTEAFF.

The CDR3 region is CASSPSRGEQYF. In DNA form, the CDR3 reads TGTGCCAGCTCACCAAGCCGCGGCGAGCAGTACTTC. This chain uses TRBV18 with TRBJ2-7, with unresolved D. The CDR3 covers 12 residues. The V end was cut by 2 bases, the J end by 6 bases, with 8 bases between. Germline CDR1 reads KGHSH; CDR2 reads LQKENI.

The CDR3 DNA is TGCGCCAGCAGCCCGGGACAGGGAAGAGAGACCCAGTACTTC. Translated, it gives CASSPGQGRETQYF. This chain connects TRBV5-1 to TRBJ2-5; 9 bases are shared with TRBD1. The CDR3 consists of 14 residues. The V and J ends lost 4 bases and 4 bases, in that order; junction bases with no gene match: 5. Germline V gene lookup returns CDR1 SGHRS and CDR2 YFSETQ.

The chain couples TRBV4-3 to TRBJ2-7, with 7 nucleotides matching TRBD2. This CDR3 spans 16 amino acids. V shed 1 base, J shed 0 bases, and the junction held 6 bases outside the gene matches. The germline V gene has CDR1 LGHNA and CDR2 YSLEER. CDR3 sequence: CASSQGLAGVSYEQYF. CDR3 in DNA: TGCGCCAGCAGCCAAGGCTTGGCGGGGGTCTCCTACGAGCAGTACTTC.

The genes are TRBV5-1 and TRBJ2-7; 8 bases align to TRBD1. This CDR3 spans 14 amino acids. CDR1 is SGHRS and CDR2 is YFSETQ in the germline V gene. The trim removed 0 bases at V and 4 bases at J, leaving 3 bases unmatched. This chain's CDR3 is CASSLVDRGYEQYF. The CDR3 coding sequence is TGCGCCAGCAGCTTGGTCGACAGGGGTTACGAGCAGTACTTC.

J is TRBJ1-2 and V is TRBV3-1 (or the pseudogene TRBV3-2), with TRBD1 matching over 9 bases. CDR1 and CDR2 (germline): LGHDT, YNNKEL (reference sequence). This CDR3 is built from 14 residues. Trimming at V came to 4 bases and at J to 7 bases, leaving 7 bases not matched to a gene. The CDR3 DNA follows: TGTGCCAGCAGCCGGTTACAGGGGGCTAGTGGCTACACCTTC. Its protein product is CASSRLQGASGYTF.

This clone was observed at least ten times. The chain couples TRBV7-9 to TRBJ2-7, with D perhaps TRBD2 (6 bases). The V and J ends lost 5 bases and 4 bases respectively, with 18 bases between them. Germline CDR1 is SEHNR and CDR2 is FQNEAQ (reference sequence). CDR3 length: 15 residues. The CDR3 region is CASSGRDWVKYEQYF. DNA of the CDR3: TGTGCCAGCAGCGGACGGGACTGGGTTAAGTACGAGCAGTACTTC. Filled out from reference TRBV7-9 and TRBJ2-7, the complete variable domain reads DTGVSQNPRHKITKRGQNVTFRCDPISEHNRLYWYRQTLGQGPEFLTYFQNEAQLEKSRLLSDRFSAERPKGSFSTLEIQRTEQGDSAMYLCASSGRDWVKYEQYFGPGTRLTVT.

The CDR3: CASSLVGAGTDTQYF. The DNA of the CDR3 is TGTGCCAGCAGCTTAGTGGGGGCCGGAACAGATACGCAGTATTTT. The chain is built from TRBV7-9 and TRBJ2-3; TRBD1 is a possible D gene (6 bases). The V gene's germline CDR1 is SEHNR and CDR2 FQNEAQ (reference sequence). V was clipped by 1 base and J by 3 bases, with 11 bases between them. The CDR3 contains 15 residues.

The rearrangement joins TRBV12-5 to TRBJ2-1, with TRBD2 matching 15 bases. Germline V gene lookup returns CDR1 LGHNT and CDR2 FRNRAP. The junction had 7 bases not matched to a gene; V was cut back by 0 bases and J by 7 bases. CDR3 size: 18 residues. In DNA form, the CDR3 reads TGTGCTAGTGGTTTGGTACAGGGGGGACTAGCGGGAGGTAATGAGCAGTTCTTC. Protein: CASGLVQGGLAGGNEQFF.

This sequence joins TRBV5-5 and TRBJ2-1, with unresolved D. Per the germline V gene, CDR1 is SGHKS and CDR2 is YYEKEE (reference sequence). This CDR3 spans 15 amino acids. V lost 2 bases, J lost 5 bases, and 14 bases lay in between. For the CDR3, the DNA is TGTGCCAGCAGCTTTAACCACCCTGTAGACAATGAGCAGTTCTTC. It codes for CASSFNHPVDNEQFF.

The V gene is TRBV18, the J gene TRBJ1-2; D may be TRBD1 (6 bases). V was pared by 7 bases and J by 7 bases, with 22 bases between. Germline V gene data show CDR1 as KGHSH and CDR2 as LQKENI. This CDR3 contains 15 residues. The CDR3 loop is CASLIPGTKTSGYTF. The DNA for the CDR3 is TGTGCCAGCTTGATACCCGGGACAAAGACCTCTGGCTACACCTTC.

The rearrangement uses TRBV7-7 and TRBJ2-2; 12 bases line up with TRBD2. V was clipped by 4 bases and J by 0 bases; unmatched bases: 9. The CDR3 contains 19 residues. The V gene's germline CDR1 is SSHAT and CDR2 FNYEAQ (reference sequence). CDR3 loop: CASSSLVASGRANTGELFF. The DNA for the CDR3 is TGTGCCAGCAGCTCCCTAGTAGCTAGCGGGAGGGCGAACACCGGGGAGCTGTTTTTT.

The chain is built from TRBV6-5 and TRBJ2-5; 7 bases fit TRBD1. Germline-derived CDR1 and CDR2 are MNHEY and SVGAGI. The V and J ends lost 2 bases and 2 bases, in that order; junction bases with no gene match: 5. The CDR3 contains 15 residues. The CDR3 spells CASSYIRGLQETQYF. The DNA of the CDR3 is TGTGCCAGCAGTTACATTAGGGGGCTTCAAGAGACCCAGTACTTC.

The chain joins TRBV14 to TRBJ2-5, with TRBD2 as a possible D gene (6 bases). From germline, CDR1 is SGHDN and CDR2 FVKESK. V lost 5 bases and J 5 bases, leaving 12 bases between the germline ends. CDR3 length: 13 amino acids. CDR3 sequence reads: CASSGGNRETQYF. CDR3 bases: TGTGCCAGCAGCGGAGGGAACCGGGAGACCCAGTACTTC.

The genes are TRBV25-1 and TRBJ1-1, with 10 bases that match TRBD1. The V gene's germline CDR1 is MGHDK and CDR2 SYGVNS. CDR3 size: 16 residues. After removal of 7 bases from V and 6 bases from J, the junction contained 14 bases not matched to a gene. The CDR3 coding sequence is TGTGCCAGCACTCGCGGAGACAGGGGGCGAGTATCTGAAGCTTTCTTT. Its translation is CASTRGDRGRVSEAFF. Full variable domain (remainder filled in from reference TRBV25-1 and TRBJ1-1): EADIYQTPRYLVIGTGKKITLECSQTMGHDKMYWYQQDPGMELHLIHYSYGVNSTEKGDLSSESTVSRIRTEHFPLTLESARPSHTSQYLCASTRGDRGRVSEAFFGQGTRLTVV.

The gene calls are TRBV7-3 and TRBJ1-1; no clear D. Trimming removed 5 bases at V and 2 bases at J, with 9 bases between. Germline V gene data show CDR1 as SGHTA and CDR2 as FQGTGA. The CDR3 consists of 13 residues. The CDR3 region has the DNA TGTGCCAGCAGCCTTGGCAGTAACACTGAAGCTTTCTTT. It codes for CASSLGSNTEAFF.